Each of the 29 T cell receptor beta chains below was sequenced from the same sample in a study of immune cell composition in non-small cell lung cancer. The normal lung sample lay at least 3 cm, and maximally far, from the tumour. The method was immunoSEQ multiplex PCR; TCRdb's version includes in-frame clones alone and lacks a portion of them. The repertoire holds about 5,900 clones, with 70% to 90% as singletons. The sequencing sample was made of non-adjacent lung tissue. Source of these receptors: a human donor with non-small cell lung cancer.

The V call is TRBV7-9, the J call TRBJ1-3; D remains unclear. The CDR3 consists of 14 residues. Trimming removed 5 bases at V and 2 bases at J, with 10 bases between. The germline V gene encodes CDR1 SEHNR and CDR2 FQNEAQ (reference sequence). The CDR3 protein is CASSRWEAGNTIYF. CDR3 nucleotides: TGTGCCAGCAGCCGTTGGGAGGCTGGAAACACCATATATTTT.

The rearrangement joins TRBV9 to TRBJ2-7, with 9 bases fitting TRBD2. CDR3 length: 16 residues. V was pared by 3 bases and J by 7 bases, with 14 bases of the junction left unmatched. Germline-derived CDR1 and CDR2 are SGDLS and YYNGEE. CDR3 coding DNA: TGTGCCAGCAGCGCGGACCCGGGACTAGCAGGAATGGAGCAGTACTTC. Translated: CASSADPGLAGMEQYF.

The chain recombines TRBV27 with TRBJ1-2; 9 nucleotides align to TRBD1. The CDR3 is 14 residues long. Germline values: CDR1 MNHEY, CDR2 SMNVEV (reference sequence). J was trimmed by 3 bases and V by 6 bases; bases with no gene match: 5. The CDR3 DNA reads TGTGCCAGCAGGGAACAGGGGGCGGACTATGGCTACACCTTC. It yields the protein CASREQGADYGYTF.

The chain links TRBV7-2 to TRBJ2-1; TRBD1 might be the D (5 bases). In germline, CDR1 is SGHTA, CDR2 FQGNSA. The germline V and J ends were trimmed by 4 bases and 5 bases, with 21 bases remaining between them. The CDR3 spans 17 residues. DNA for the CDR3: TGTGCCAGCAGCTCAGGCAGGGTTGGGATTCGTAACAATGAGCAGTTCTTC. It specifies CASSSGRVGIRNNEQFF.

The V gene is TRBV4-2, the J gene TRBJ2-1; D perhaps matches TRBD2 (5 bases). The germline V and J ends were trimmed by 1 base and 0 bases, with 10 bases remaining between them. Germline-derived CDR1 and CDR2 are LGHNA and YNFKEQ. This CDR3 spans 16 amino acids. The CDR3 sequence is CASSQVSAGSYNEQFF. In nucleotides, the CDR3 is TGTGCCAGCAGCCAAGTTAGTGCGGGCTCCTACAATGAGCAGTTCTTC.

This rearrangement joins TRBV11-2 to TRBJ2-5; 9 positions match TRBD2. Germline loops: CDR1 SGHAT, CDR2 FQNNGV. The J segment lost 4 bases and the V segment lost 7 bases, leaving 10 bases of the junction unmatched. CDR3 length: 15 residues. The CDR3, as DNA: TGTGCCAGCACCCGAATAGGCGGGGGGGGAGAGACCCAGTACTTC. Amino acids: CASTRIGGGGETQYF.

The CDR3 sequence: CASSVGGTSGRNNEQFF. CDR3 in DNA: TGTGCCAGCAGCGTAGGAGGGACTAGCGGGAGGAACAATGAGCAGTTCTTC. The chain employs TRBV9 and TRBJ2-1; TRBD2 matches at 15 bases. Germline V gene lookup returns CDR1 SGDLS and CDR2 YYNGEE. CDR3 length equals 17 residues. Germline trimming cut 0 bases from V and 5 bases from J; bases unmatched to any gene: 3.

This clone was recorded once. V usage is TRBV5-6 and J usage is TRBJ2-7, with TRBD2 as a possible D gene (5 bases). V was shortened by 0 bases and J by 0 bases, with 7 bases between the two germline ends. CDR1 and CDR2 (germline): SGHDT, YYEEEE. The CDR3 is 14 amino acids. CDR3 sequence reads: CASSLGGISYEQYF. The CDR3 DNA reads TGTGCCAGCAGCTTGGGAGGGATCTCCTACGAGCAGTACTTC. Using reference TRBV5-6 and TRBJ2-7 for the parts outside the CDR3, the full variable domain is DAGVTQSPTHLIKTRGQQVTLRCSPKSGHDTVSWYQQALGQGPQFIFQYYEEEERQRGNFPDRFSGHQFPNYSSELNVNALLLGDSALYLCASSLGGISYEQYFGPGTRLTVT.

This sequence joins TRBV18 and TRBJ2-7; D is unclear. In germline, CDR1 is KGHSH, CDR2 LQKENI. There are 15 residues in the CDR3. Trimming took 0 bases from V and 2 from J, leaving 11 bases between them. CDR3 region: CASSPPGRATYEQYF. CDR3 bases: TGTGCCAGCTCACCACCGGGCCGTGCTACCTACGAGCAGTACTTC.

This clone occurred once. This chain links TRBV7-2 with TRBJ2-7, with 9 positions matching TRBD2. Germline loops: CDR1 SGHTA, CDR2 FQGNSA. Unmatched junction bases numbered 7, after V lost 3 bases and J lost 4 bases. The CDR3 sequence is 15 residues long. The CDR3 coding sequence is TGTGCCAGCAGCTTTAGCGGGAGCGGCGGTTACGAGCAGTACTTC. Translating it yields CASSFSGSGGYEQYF.

V is TRBV14 and J is TRBJ2-2, with D possibly TRBD2 on 7 matching bases. V gave up 0 bases and J gave up 7 bases, with 27 bases separating them. Germline CDR1 SGHDN, CDR2 FVKESK. The CDR3 is made up of 20 amino acids. CDR3 region: CASSQEGAYRGSGKSGELFF. The CDR3 nucleotides read TGTGCCAGCAGCCAAGAGGGGGCCTATCGGGGCAGCGGGAAGAGCGGGGAGCTGTTTTTT. Full variable domain (rest looked up from reference TRBV14 and TRBJ2-2): EAGVTQFPSHSVIEKGQTVTLRCDPISGHDNLYWYRRVMGKEIKFLLHFVKESKQDESGMPNNRFLAERTGGTYSTLKVQPAELEDSGVYFCASSQEGAYRGSGKSGELFFGEGSRLTVL.

The chain couples TRBV5-1 to TRBJ2-7; 9 bases agree with TRBD1. Germline V gene lookup returns CDR1 SGHRS and CDR2 YFSETQ. The CDR3 is made up of 13 amino acids. The V segment lost 4 bases and the J segment 5 bases; nucleotides outside the gene matches: 4. The CDR3 sequence: CASSPGTGHEQYF. CDR3 sequence (DNA): TGCGCCAGCAGCCCAGGGACAGGGCACGAGCAGTACTTC.

This clone came up once. Other DNA sequences in the same sample also yield this CDR3. J is TRBJ2-2 and V is TRBV7-9, with D possibly matching TRBD1 (6 bases). Germline-derived CDR1 and CDR2 are SEHNR and FQNEAQ (reference sequence). The CDR3 loop spans 16 amino acids. The V end lost 1 base, the J end lost 3 bases, and 12 bases lay between the germline ends. CDR3 sequence (DNA): TGTGCCAGCAGCTTAGGTACAGGGTTTTACACCGGGGAGCTGTTTTTT. It encodes CASSLGTGFYTGELFF.

This chain uses TRBV2 with TRBJ2-3, with 13 positions matching TRBD2. This CDR3 region has 15 residues. Germline lookup yields CDR1 SNHLY and CDR2 FYNNEI. The trim removed 5 bases at V and 4 bases at J, leaving 3 bases unmatched. This chain's CDR3 is CASSRTSGSADTQYF. The CDR3 coding sequence is TGTGCCAGCAGTCGGACTAGCGGGAGTGCAGATACGCAGTATTTT.

The J gene is TRBJ2-2, the V gene TRBV29-1, with 7 nucleotides matching TRBD2. This CDR3 is built from 16 residues. V trimming: 5 bases; J trimming: 1 base; junction bases outside the gene matches: 10. Germline loops: CDR1 SQVTM, CDR2 ANQGSEA. As DNA, the CDR3 is TGCAGCGTTCTCGGGGCTAGCGGAGTGAACACCGGGGAGCTGTTTTTT. Translating gives CSVLGASGVNTGELFF.

The chain has TRBV6-5 and TRBJ2-1, with 14 bases aligning to TRBD2. The germline gives CDR1 MNHEY, CDR2 SVGAGI. The V and J ends lost 11 bases and 10 bases, in that order; junction bases with no gene match: 10. The CDR3 has 14 amino acids. CDR3 sequence reads: CAAGGLAGVGEQFF. Here the CDR3 DNA reads TGTGCCGCCGGGGGACTAGCGGGAGTAGGGGAGCAGTTCTTC.

The chain has TRBV7-8 and TRBJ2-7; 15 bases are a match to TRBD2. The J segment lost 3 bases and the V segment lost 1 base, leaving 4 bases of the junction unmatched. Germline-derived CDR1 and CDR2 are SGHVS and FQNEAQ. This CDR3 region has 17 residues. The CDR3 DNA reads TGTGCCAGCAGCTTAGGGGGGACTAGCGGGGGGAGCTACGAGCAGTACTTC. Its translation: CASSLGGTSGGSYEQYF.

The rearrangement joins TRBV4-3 to TRBJ2-3, with TRBD2 identical over 9 bases. Germline CDR1 reads LGHNA; CDR2 reads YSLEER. J lost 4 bases, V lost 1 base, and 15 bases had no gene match. The CDR3 is 19 residues long. CDR3 DNA: TGCGCCAGCAGCCAAGTAAGAATAGCGGGAGCTTTAGGTGCAGATACGCAGTATTTT. Its translation: CASSQVRIAGALGADTQYF.

J is TRBJ1-2 and V is TRBV6-5; 8 bases map to TRBD1. Germline loops: CDR1 MNHEY, CDR2 SVGAGI. V shed 7 bases, J shed 1 base, and the junction held 5 bases outside the gene matches. The CDR3 runs to 14 residues. This CDR3 is CASTDRGLNYGYTF. The CDR3 nucleotides are TGTGCCAGCACTGACAGGGGCCTTAACTATGGCTACACCTTC.

The gene calls are TRBV4-1 and TRBJ2-2; D may be TRBD2 (6 bases). In germline, CDR1 is MGHRA, CDR2 YSYEKL. Trimming stripped 0 bases from V and 0 bases from J, with 11 bases between. The CDR3 sequence is 17 residues long. CDR3 amino acids: CASSQEGGAANTGELFF. CDR3 DNA: TGCGCCAGCAGCCAAGAGGGGGGTGCCGCGAACACCGGGGAGCTGTTTTTT.

Here the CDR3 DNA reads TGTGCCAGCAGCTACGGACTAGCCCTCAATGAGCAGTTCTTC. Its translation: CASSYGLALNEQFF. The chain has TRBV7-8 and TRBJ2-1, with 8 positions matching TRBD2. Germline CDR1 reads SGHVS; CDR2 reads FQNEAQ. Trimming at V came to 4 bases and at J to 6 bases, leaving 5 bases not matched to a gene. This CDR3 contains 14 residues.

The V and J genes are TRBV9 and TRBJ2-1, with 11 bases aligning to TRBD2. Germline V gene sequence: CDR1 SGDLS, CDR2 YYNGEE. V lost 4 bases to trimming and J lost 6 bases; unmatched junction nucleotides: 9. This CDR3 spans 16 amino acids. The CDR3 sequence is CASSTNPTSGSNEQFF. The CDR3 DNA reads as TGTGCCAGCAGCACCAATCCCACTAGCGGGAGCAATGAGCAGTTCTTC. Using reference TRBV9 and TRBJ2-1 for the parts outside the CDR3, the full variable domain is DSGVTQTPKHLITATGQRVTLRCSPRSGDLSVYWYQQSLDQGLQFLIQYYNGEERAKGNILERFSAQQFPDLHSELNLSSLELGDSALYFCASSTNPTSGSNEQFFGPGTRLTVL.

The chain carries TRBV4-3 and TRBJ2-1; TRBD2 might be the D (7 bases). The CDR3 is made up of 17 amino acids. Trimming cost V 0 bases and J 10 bases, with 22 bases left between them. The germline V gene has CDR1 LGHNA and CDR2 YSLEER. The CDR3 here is CASSQDGLGGGFREQFF. The CDR3 nucleotides read TGCGCCAGCAGCCAAGATGGATTAGGGGGAGGGTTTCGGGAGCAGTTCTTC.

This chain joins TRBV7-7 and TRBJ1-4, with 7 bases aligning to TRBD1. Germline trimming cut 8 bases from V and 4 bases from J; bases unmatched to any gene: 4. From germline, CDR1 is SSHAT and CDR2 FNYEAQ (reference sequence). The CDR3 has 13 residues. In DNA, the CDR3 is TGTGCCAGCGGGACAGCGATTAATGAAAAACTGTTTTTT. It codes for CASGTAINEKLFF.

The V call is TRBV30, the J call TRBJ2-2; D unresolved. V was pared by 3 bases and J by 5 bases, with 13 bases between. CDR1 and CDR2 (germline): GTSNPN, SVGIG (reference sequence). The CDR3 runs 14 residues. CDR3 in amino acids: CAWSPSRVTGELFF. CDR3 coding DNA: TGTGCCTGGAGCCCCTCAAGAGTTACCGGGGAGCTGTTTTTT. The full variable domain, in which reference TRBV30 and TRBJ2-2 provide the parts outside the CDR3, is SQTIHQWPATLVQPVGSPLSLECTVEGTSNPNLYWYRQAAGRGLQLLFYSVGIGQISSEVPQNLSASRPQDRQFILSSKKLLLSDSGFYLCAWSPSRVTGELFFGEGSRLTVL.

In this sample, this clone turned up a few times. V gene TRBV7-8 combines with J gene TRBJ2-1, with 14 bases that match TRBD2. The CDR3 has 17 amino acids. CDR1 is SGHVS and CDR2 is FQNEAQ in the germline V gene. V dropped 5 bases and J dropped 3; count of bases not matched to a gene: 6. CDR3 amino acids: CASSLGTSGSFYNEQFF. Here the CDR3 DNA reads TGTGCCAGCAGCCTCGGGACTAGCGGGAGTTTCTACAATGAGCAGTTCTTC.

The chain is built from TRBV5-1 and TRBJ2-5, with D tentatively TRBD1 (5 bases). The CDR3 is 16 residues long. Deletions cut 4 bases from V and 1 base from J, with 17 bases between. From germline, CDR1 is SGHRS and CDR2 YFSETQ. CDR3 sequence: CASSISYRSVQETQYF. The CDR3 DNA is TGCGCCAGCAGCATCAGTTACAGGTCCGTCCAAGAGACCCAGTACTTC.

The V call is TRBV15, the J call TRBJ2-1; 9 bases agree with TRBD1. The germline V gene encodes CDR1 LNHNV and CDR2 YYDKDF (reference sequence). The CDR3 runs to 11 residues. Germline trimming cut 9 bases from V and 8 bases from J; bases unmatched to any gene: 2. The DNA for the CDR3 is TGTGCCACGAGACAGGGGGATGAGCAGTTCTTC. Translating it yields CATRQGDEQFF.

The chain couples TRBV11-1 to TRBJ2-1, with 8 bases aligning to TRBD2. V dropped 3 bases and J dropped 4; count of bases not matched to a gene: 5. Germline V lookup: CDR1 SGHAT, CDR2 FQDESV (reference sequence). The CDR3 length is 15 residues. The CDR3 DNA reads as TGTGCCAGCAGCTTTGTACGGGGGGGGTACAATGAGCAGTTCTTC. Translation: CASSFVRGGYNEQFF.